This TCR beta chain originates from a study of shared clonotypes between healthy human individuals. For this clone: Its antigen is currently unknown.

Study-level findings and limits: Naive subsets tended to show greater estimated richness than memory subsets.

At deep level, the assay was performed. Sequencing was performed with immunoSEQ multiplex PCR; in TCRdb, only in-frame clones are kept and a portion is missing. The repertoire holds 1.4 million to 1.5 million clones, with 95% to 97% as singletons. The origin of this receptor is a man between 25 and 39 years old in good health. Material for sequencing was naive CD4+ T cells sorted from blood. Specified subset: CD45RA+ positively selected.

CDR3 loop: CASSQDGRGGETQYF. Written as DNA, the CDR3 is TGCGCCAGCAGCCAAGACGGCAGGGGGGGGGAGACCCAGTACTTC. The chain employs TRBV4-3 and TRBJ2-5; the D gene could be TRBD1 or TRBD2 (7 bases each). Trimming left V 0 bases short and J 5 bases short, with 13 bases between. The germline V gene has CDR1 LGHNA and CDR2 YSLEER. The CDR3 extends over 15 amino acids.